What follows are 21 T cell receptor beta chains derived from one specimen sequenced in a study of OX40 agonist ivuxolimab in advanced cancers. TCRdb's copy holds only in-frame clones and misses some; the assay was immunoSEQ multiplex PCR. The profile covers around 41,000 clones, with over 75% appearing a single time and roughly 14% taken by the ten largest. This sample comprised CD4+ or CD8+ T cells sorted from blood, obtained in a trial of the OX40 agonist ivuxolimab. The receptors stem from an adult with an advanced solid tumor such as melanoma, head and neck, liver or kidney cancer.

The CDR3: CASSYGPSDTQYF. Here the CDR3 DNA reads TGTGCCAGCAGTTACGGACCGAGCGATACGCAGTATTTT. The rearrangement joins TRBV27 to TRBJ2-3; D gene unclear. The CDR3 runs to 13 residues. Germline V gene data show CDR1 as MNHEY and CDR2 as SMNVEV (reference sequence). V gave up 4 bases and J gave up 6 bases, with 11 bases separating them.

V usage is TRBV29-1 and J usage is TRBJ2-7; 9 positions agree with TRBD1. The germline V gene encodes CDR1 SQVTM and CDR2 ANQGSEA. The CDR3 sequence is 14 residues long. V was pared by 3 bases and J by 0 bases, with 3 bases of the junction left unmatched. The CDR3 region is CSVDGTGNSYEQYF. In nucleotides, the CDR3 is TGCAGCGTTGATGGGACAGGGAACTCCTACGAGCAGTACTTC.

This clone was recorded once. The rearrangement joins TRBV28 to TRBJ2-5; D possibly uses TRBD1 or TRBD2 (5 bases each). The J call is uncertain, as TRBJ2-7 better fits the DNA end. The CDR3 consists of 15 residues. Per germline, CDR1 MDHEN and CDR2 SYDVKM. CDR3 bases: TGTGCCAGCAGTCACGACCTGGGACGGATATACGAGCAGTACTTC. The encoded protein is CASSHDLGRIYEQYF.

Here the CDR3 DNA reads TGTGCCAGTAGTGCCTTCCAAAGCTCCTATAATTCACCCCTCCACTTT. Protein sequence: CASSAFQSSYNSPLHF. The chain joins TRBV19 to TRBJ1-6; no clear D. Germline CDR1 reads LNHDA; CDR2 reads SQIVND (reference sequence). CDR3 length: 16 amino acids. The ends were cut back, 5 bases at V and 0 bases at J, with 11 bases in the middle.

V usage is TRBV5-5 and J usage is TRBJ1-3; no definite D call. V lost 4 bases, J lost 0 bases, and 14 bases lay in between. CDR3 size: 16 residues. The germline gives CDR1 SGHKS, CDR2 YYEKEE (reference sequence). The CDR3 nucleotides read TGTGCCAGCAGCACAACGACGACATACTCTGGAAACACCATATATTTT. Its translation: CASSTTTTYSGNTIYF.

The genes are TRBV7-8 and TRBJ2-3; D unclear. Germline CDR1 is SGHVS and CDR2 is FQNEAQ. V lost 3 bases, J lost 0 bases, and 19 bases lay in between. This CDR3 has 18 residues. CDR3 sequence reads: CASSFGPLGVASTDTQYF. The DNA for the CDR3 is TGTGCCAGCAGCTTTGGGCCCCTTGGTGTCGCTAGCACAGATACGCAGTATTTT.

Worth noting for this clone: Sequence at one end of the junction differs from germline and may be a read error. The V gene is TRBV5-4, the J gene TRBJ2-3; 11 nucleotides match TRBD2. CDR1 is SGHNT and CDR2 is YYREEE in the germline V gene (reference sequence). The CDR3 spans 19 residues. The CDR3 here is CASSQKNRGLAGGTDTQYF. The CDR3 coding sequence is TGCGCCAGCAGCCAGAAAAACAGAGGGCTAGCGGGAGGTACAGATACGCAGTATTTT.

The V and J genes are TRBV2 and TRBJ2-1; tentative D call: TRBD2 (5 bases). The CDR3 is 9 residues long. The V gene lost 8 bases and the J gene lost 12 bases, with 8 bases spanning the gap. CDR1 is SNHLY and CDR2 is FYNNEI in the germline V gene. This CDR3 reads CASSGLQFF. The CDR3 DNA is TGTGCCAGCTCGGGGTTGCAGTTCTTC.

V and J are TRBV6-4 and TRBJ1-1, with D perhaps matching TRBD1 (5 bases). This CDR3 spans 13 amino acids. Germline lookup yields CDR1 MRHNA and CDR2 SNTAGT. Trimming removed 6 bases from V and 1 base from J, with 9 bases in between. CDR3 sequence reads: CASSAGQNTEAFF. The CDR3 DNA is TGTGCCAGCAGCGCGGGGCAGAACACTGAAGCTTTCTTT.

This clone occurred a few times. The V call is TRBV4-1, the J call TRBJ2-1; 7 bases map to TRBD2. This CDR3 comprises 16 residues. J lost 6 bases, V lost 3 bases, and 11 bases had no gene match. Looked up from germline, CDR1 is MGHRA and CDR2 is YSYEKL. The chain's CDR3 is CASSHYPGGIGNEQFF. CDR3 DNA: TGCGCCAGCAGCCATTACCCCGGGGGGATTGGCAATGAGCAGTTCTTC.

The chain employs TRBV5-1 and TRBJ2-3; D unresolved. V was trimmed by 1 base and J by 6 bases, leaving 12 bases between them. The CDR3 is 14 amino acids. Germline V lookup: CDR1 SGHRS, CDR2 YFSETQ. The CDR3 spells CASSLKAQEDTQYF. The CDR3 DNA is TGCGCCAGCAGCTTGAAGGCCCAGGAGGATACGCAGTATTTT.

The CDR3 reads CASLRQANQPQHF. The CDR3 DNA follows: TGTGCCAGCCTTCGACAAGCCAATCAGCCCCAGCATTTT. The gene calls are TRBV28 and TRBJ1-5, with D unresolved. CDR1 MDHEN and CDR2 SYDVKM come from the germline V gene. Deletions cut 8 bases from V and 3 bases from J, with 11 bases between. CDR3 length equals 13 residues.

The CDR3 DNA reads as TGTGCCAGTAGTATTGAACAGGGTGGCAATGAGCAGTTCTTC. It specifies CASSIEQGGNEQFF. The chain carries TRBV19 and TRBJ2-1, with a possible D match to TRBD1 (6 bases). The CDR3 is made up of 14 amino acids. Germline CDR1 and CDR2: LNHDA and SQIVND (reference sequence). V dropped 3 bases and J dropped 6 bases, with 12 bases sitting between them.

The V and J genes are TRBV5-1 and TRBJ1-1, with D possibly TRBD1 on 6 matching bases. The germline CDR1 and CDR2 sequences are SGHRS and YFSETQ. The V gene lost 7 bases and the J gene lost 3 bases, with 13 bases spanning the gap. The CDR3 spans 13 residues. CDR3 protein: CASRDNSDTEAFF. The CDR3 region has the DNA TGCGCCAGCCGGGACAACTCGGACACTGAAGCTTTCTTT.

The rearrangement uses TRBV10-3 and TRBJ2-5, with 10 bases lining up with TRBD1. The CDR3 has 15 amino acids. Trimming at V came to 2 bases and at J to 4 bases, leaving 4 bases not matched to a gene. Germline V gives CDR1 ENHRY, CDR2 SYGVKD. The chain's CDR3 is CAISERDRGGETQYF. The CDR3 region has the DNA TGTGCCATCAGTGAGCGGGACAGGGGCGGAGAGACCCAGTACTTC.

This CDR3 reads CASSITSGGPYEQYF. The CDR3, as DNA: TGTGCCAGCAGCATAACTAGCGGGGGCCCCTACGAGCAGTACTTC. J is TRBJ2-7 and V is TRBV5-6; 11 bases match TRBD2. Per germline, CDR1 SGHDT and CDR2 YYEEEE. CDR3 length: 15 residues. The J segment lost 2 bases and the V segment lost 4 bases, leaving 5 bases of the junction unmatched.

The CDR3 DNA is TGTGCCAGCAGCTTACAGTTAGGGGGGGAGCTGTTTTTT. Its translation is CASSLQLGGELFF. The chain has TRBV7-3 and TRBJ2-2; D gene ambiguous. Germline V lookup: CDR1 SGHTA, CDR2 FQGTGA. CDR3 length: 13 residues. Trimming removed 2 bases from V and 8 bases from J, with 9 bases in between.

The chain is built from TRBV5-1 and TRBJ2-2; maybe TRBD1 (6 bases). Germline-derived CDR1 and CDR2 are SGHRS and YFSETQ. Trimming stripped 5 bases from V and 6 bases from J, with 14 bases between. The length of the CDR3 is 14 residues. The CDR3 DNA is TGCGCCAGCAGTGGGACACCCCAGGCCGGGGAGCTGTTTTTT. Encoded protein: CASSGTPQAGELFF. Based on the CDR3 plus reference TRBV5-1 and TRBJ2-2, the full variable domain is KAGVTQTPRYLIKTRGQQVTLSCSPISGHRSVSWYQQTPGQGLQFLFEYFSETQRNKGNFPGRFSGRQFSNSRSEMNVSTLELGDSALYLCASSGTPQAGELFFGEGSRLTVL.

The genes are TRBV4-2 and TRBJ2-1; 9 bases agree with TRBD2. Looked up from germline, CDR1 is LGHNA and CDR2 is YNFKEQ. This CDR3 region has 15 residues. The junction had 6 bases not matched to a gene; V was cut back by 5 bases and J by 4 bases. This CDR3 reads CASSLLAGSYNEQFF. The CDR3, as DNA: TGTGCCAGCAGCTTACTAGCGGGCTCGTACAATGAGCAGTTCTTC.

The chain couples TRBV11-2 to TRBJ2-2; D call uncertain. V was trimmed by 3 bases and J by 1 base, leaving 9 bases between them. Germline V gene lookup returns CDR1 SGHAT and CDR2 FQNNGV. The length of the CDR3 is 15 residues. The CDR3 region is CASSLHWKNTGELFF. The DNA of the CDR3 is TGTGCCAGCAGCTTGCATTGGAAGAACACCGGGGAGCTGTTTTTT.

This chain joins TRBV28 and TRBJ2-7, with TRBD1 matching over 9 bases. Germline-derived CDR1 and CDR2 are MDHEN and SYDVKM. The CDR3 is 17 residues long. Losses at the gene ends were 5 bases for V and 4 bases for J; bases not matched to a gene: 15. The CDR3 DNA reads as TGTGCCAGCAGTCAATCCGCTTGGGGGACAGGGAAGTACGAGCAGTACTTC. Its protein is CASSQSAWGTGKYEQYF. Complete variable domain (other parts from reference TRBV28 and TRBJ2-7): DVKVTQSSRYLVKRTGEKVFLECVQDMDHENMFWYRQDPGLGLRLIYFSYDVKMKEKGDIPEGYSVSREKKERFSLILESASTNQTSMYLCASSQSAWGTGKYEQYFGPGTRLTVT.